Below, 16 T cell receptor beta chains from the same sample are listed, as sequenced in a study of cytomegalovirus exposure and HLA in healthy donors. The PCR contained 60 Vbeta and 13 Jbeta primers. Sequencing was performed with immunoSEQ multiplex PCR; in TCRdb, only in-frame clones are kept and a portion is missing. This sample yields around 110,000 clones, of which 80% to 85% are seen a single time; approximately 23% belongs to the top ten. The sequencing input was PBMCs. The receptor set was obtained from a man aged 30 to 39 in good health and CMV-seropositive.

This chain connects TRBV6-1 to TRBJ1-1; D gene unclear. Trimming stripped 9 bases from V and 7 bases from J, with 12 bases between. Germline V lookup: CDR1 MNHNS, CDR2 SASEGT. The CDR3 spans 11 residues. The CDR3 region is CASNYMVEAFF. The CDR3, as DNA: TGTGCCAGTAATTACATGGTTGAAGCTTTCTTT.

This CDR3 is CASSLSNTEAFF. DNA of the CDR3: TGTGCCAGTAGCCTAAGTAACACTGAAGCTTTCTTT. The J gene is TRBJ1-1, the V gene TRBV19, with unresolved D. Between the trimmed V and J ends, which lost 6 bases and 2 bases, there was a span of 7 bases. This CDR3 is built from 12 residues. In germline, CDR1 is LNHDA, CDR2 SQIVND (reference sequence).

The rearrangement uses TRBV21-1 and TRBJ1-6; the D call in the table, TRBD1, was not verified against the DNA. TRBV21-1 is a documented pseudogene. This CDR3 is built from 14 residues. The CDR3 DNA sequence: TGTGCCAGCAGCAAATCCCAGGGCTGTTCACCCCTCCACTTT. It is translated as CASSKSQGCSPLHF.

This chain connects TRBV6-5 to TRBJ1-5; no definite D call. The V gene's germline CDR1 is MNHEY and CDR2 SVGAGI. This CDR3 is built from 14 residues. Trimming cost V 4 bases and J 0 bases, with 7 bases left between them. For the CDR3, the DNA is TGTGCCAGCAGTTCCCACTATAGCAATCAGCCCCAGCATTTT. As protein: CASSSHYSNQPQHF.

The chain carries TRBV6-6 and TRBJ2-1; 9 nucleotides agree with TRBD2. The CDR3 totals 15 residues. The germline gives CDR1 MNHNY, CDR2 SVGAGI (reference sequence). V lost 0 bases and J lost 3; bases outside the gene matches: 0. The CDR3 region is CASSYSSGGYNEQFF. CDR3 nucleotide sequence: TGTGCCAGCAGTTACTCTAGCGGGGGCTACAATGAGCAGTTCTTC.

The chain couples TRBV29-1 to TRBJ2-1, with 8 bases that match TRBD2. The CDR3 is 13 residues long. CDR1 SQVTM and CDR2 ANQGSEA come from the germline V gene. J lost 7 bases, V lost 4 bases, and 6 bases had no gene match. CDR3 bases: TGCAGCGTTGGGTCGGGAGGGCCAAATGAGCAGTTCTTC. Encoded protein: CSVGSGGPNEQFF.

The chain joins TRBV4-1 to TRBJ1-2, with D tentatively TRBD1 (6 bases). Trimming left V 2 bases short and J 5 bases short, with 18 bases between. Germline assignment: CDR1 MGHRA and CDR2 YSYEKL. This CDR3 region has 16 residues. CDR3 in amino acids: CASSQIRGRAPYGYTF. For the CDR3, the DNA is TGCGCCAGCAGCCAAATTAGGGGGAGGGCCCCTTATGGCTACACCTTC.

This sequence joins TRBV6-4 and TRBJ2-1; 12 bases are a match to TRBD2. Germline CDR1 is MRHNA and CDR2 is SNTAGT. CDR3 size: 15 residues. The J segment lost 8 bases and the V segment lost 3 bases, leaving 5 bases of the junction unmatched. The DNA of the CDR3 is TGTGCCAGCAGTGATCTAGCGGGAGGGCGGGATGAGCAGTTCTTC. Encoded protein: CASSDLAGGRDEQFF.

The rearrangement uses TRBV11-1 and TRBJ2-1, with D perhaps TRBD2 (5 bases). The CDR3 length is 15 residues. Trimming shortened V by 1 base and J by 6 bases, and 13 bases separated the two germline ends. Looked up from germline, CDR1 is SGHAT and CDR2 is FQDESV (reference sequence). CDR3 sequence (DNA): TGTGCCAGCAGCTTAGGAGCGGTAGCTGTCAATGAGCAGTTCTTC. Protein product: CASSLGAVAVNEQFF.

On this clone: The germline gene is not matched at one end of the junction; a read error may be the cause. The sample has other DNA sequences that encode this CDR3 too. The rearrangement uses TRBV2 and TRBJ1-2; weak D call: TRBD1 (5 bases). The CDR3 consists of 14 residues. In germline, CDR1 is SNHLY, CDR2 FYNNEI. The CDR3 here is CASRIQGGDYGYTF. The CDR3, as DNA: TGCGCCAGCCGTATTCAGGGAGGGGACTATGGCTACACCTTC.

The chain is built from TRBV27 and TRBJ2-3, with no clear D. V lost 5 bases and J 6 bases, leaving 9 bases between the germline ends. CDR1 and CDR2 from the germline V gene are MNHEY and SMNVEV (reference sequence). There are 12 residues in the CDR3. Here the CDR3 DNA reads TGTGCCAGCAGTCGTCTTCTGGATACGCAGTATTTT. This translates into CASSRLLDTQYF.

V and J are TRBV11-2 and TRBJ1-1; no clear D. The germline V gene encodes CDR1 SGHAT and CDR2 FQNNGV. This CDR3 is 13 amino acids long. V was clipped by 1 base and J by 1 base, with 4 bases between them. The CDR3 loop reads CASSLVRNTEAFF. The CDR3 region has the DNA TGTGCCAGCAGCTTAGTCCGGAACACTGAAGCTTTCTTT. The full variable domain, in which reference TRBV11-2 and TRBJ1-1 provide the parts outside the CDR3, is EAGVAQSPRYKIIEKRQSVAFWCNPISGHATLYWYQQILGQGPKLLIQFQNNGVVDDSQLPKDRFSAERLKGVDSTLKIQPAKLEDSAVYLCASSLVRNTEAFFGQGTRLTVV.

The chain uses TRBV7-9 and TRBJ2-7, with D maybe TRBD2 (6 bases). CDR1 is SEHNR, CDR2 FQNEAQ, per germline (reference sequence). Trimming took off 7 bases at V and 2 bases at J, with 15 bases between the two ends. The CDR3 is 14 residues long. The CDR3 loop reads CASTLGTGAYEQYF. CDR3 coding DNA: TGTGCCAGCACCTTGGGGACGGGAGCCTACGAGCAGTACTTC.

This chain connects TRBV4-2 to TRBJ1-2; TRBD1 matches at 9 bases. Unmatched junction bases numbered 10, after V lost 1 base and J lost 7 bases. Germline V gene lookup returns CDR1 LGHNA and CDR2 YNFKEQ. This CDR3 has 16 residues. In DNA, the CDR3 is TGTGCCAGCAGCCAAGTTGGCGTACAGGGGGCGGGTGGCTACACCTTC. Its protein is CASSQVGVQGAGGYTF.

This chain joins TRBV5-1 and TRBJ1-2; weak D call: TRBD1 (6 bases). Per germline, CDR1 SGHRS and CDR2 YFSETQ. The V end lost 1 base, the J end lost 3 bases, and 7 bases lay between the germline ends. CDR3 length equals 13 residues. This chain's CDR3 is CASSLPGDYGYTF. As DNA, the CDR3 is TGCGCCAGCAGCTTGCCAGGGGACTATGGCTACACCTTC.

The chain employs TRBV7-2 and TRBJ1-2; D is undetermined. CDR1 is SGHTA and CDR2 is FQGNSA in the germline V gene. The CDR3 has 12 amino acids. The V gene lost 7 bases and the J gene lost 8 bases, with 14 bases spanning the gap. The CDR3 loop reads CASTPLVRGYTF. The CDR3 nucleotides read TGTGCCAGCACTCCTCTTGTGAGAGGCTACACCTTC.